Shown below are 25 T cell receptor beta chains from a single sample sequenced in a study of blood T cell repertoires in COVID-19. Assay used: immunoSEQ multiplex PCR; TCRdb lists only in-frame clones, some missing. The table shows 130,000 or so clones, with around 83% occurring only once. Source material: peripheral blood. The receptors stem from a woman aged 60 to 75 with acute or convalescent COVID-19.

The rearrangement links TRBV7-2 to TRBJ2-3, with a tentative D call TRBD2 (6 bases). This CDR3 region has 14 residues. The V gene's germline CDR1 is SGHTA and CDR2 FQGNSA. The V gene lost 2 bases and the J gene lost 4 bases, with 10 bases spanning the gap. The CDR3 here is CASSLSGGADTQYF. The CDR3, as DNA: TGTGCCAGCAGCTTATCTGGAGGGGCAGATACGCAGTATTTT.

The sample holds a few counts of this clone. The V gene is TRBV13, the J gene TRBJ1-4; 7 nucleotides line up with TRBD1. CDR1 and CDR2 (germline): PRHDT, FYEKMQ (reference sequence). CDR3 length: 15 residues. The V gene end was trimmed by 5 bases and the J gene end by 4 bases; junction bases not matched to a gene: 7. DNA of the CDR3: TGTGCCAGCAGCCCCGGGACAGCATATAATGAAAAACTGTTTTTT. Translated: CASSPGTAYNEKLFF. The variable domain in full, with the rest retrieved from reference TRBV13 and TRBJ1-4, is AAGVIQSPRHLIKEKRETATLKCYPIPRHDTVYWYQQGPGQDPQFLISFYEKMQSDKGSIPDRFSAQQFSDYHSELNMSSLELGDSALYFCASSPGTAYNEKLFFGSGTQLSVL.

The chain combines TRBV10-3 with TRBJ2-3; tentative D call: TRBD2 (5 bases). Germline CDR1 ENHRY, CDR2 SYGVKD. This CDR3 has 15 residues. Trimming removed 1 base from V and 6 bases from J, with 14 bases in between. In DNA form, the CDR3 reads TGTGCCATCAGTGAGTTTTCGAGGGTGAGCGATACGCAGTATTTT. Its protein is CAISEFSRVSDTQYF.

This rearrangement joins TRBV6-6 to TRBJ2-1; 7 bases are a match to TRBD1. The J segment lost 5 bases and the V segment lost 5 bases, leaving 15 bases of the junction unmatched. Looked up from germline, CDR1 is MNHNY and CDR2 is SVGAGI (reference sequence). The CDR3 extends over 17 amino acids. The DNA of the CDR3 is TGTGCCAGCAGTCCTTACTTAACAGGGGCCCCTGACAATGAGCAGTTCTTC. Amino acid sequence: CASSPYLTGAPDNEQFF.

The J gene is TRBJ2-1, the V gene TRBV19; D is possibly TRBD1 (6 bases). V was shortened by 7 bases and J by 2 bases, with 15 bases between the two germline ends. CDR3 size: 15 residues. The V gene's germline CDR1 is LNHDA and CDR2 SQIVND (reference sequence). The CDR3 coding sequence is TGTGCCAGTACCGCCGCTACAGGGACCTACAATGAGCAGTTCTTC. It is translated as CASTAATGTYNEQFF.

The rearrangement links TRBV5-6 to TRBJ1-2, with D tentatively TRBD1 (5 bases). CDR3 length equals 14 residues. Germline V CDR1 and CDR2: SGHDT, YYEEEE. V lost 4 bases and J 7 bases, leaving 17 bases between the germline ends. In DNA form, the CDR3 reads TGTGCCAGCAGCGTGGGACTGGATATGACTGGCTACACCTTC. Translation gives CASSVGLDMTGYTF.

V is TRBV29-1 and J is TRBJ1-4, with a weak D call TRBD1 (6 bases). The V end lost 4 bases, the J end lost 5 bases, and 8 bases lay between the germline ends. In germline, CDR1 is SQVTM, CDR2 ANQGSEA. The CDR3 totals 12 residues. The CDR3 DNA reads as TGCAGCGTTGGGACAGCAAATGAAAAACTGTTTTTT. Encoded protein: CSVGTANEKLFF.

This clone was counted between two and nine times. The chain combines TRBV15 with TRBJ1-5; 7 positions match TRBD1. V lost 1 base, J lost 8 bases, and 8 bases stayed unmatched. The CDR3 consists of 15 residues. Germline V gene data show CDR1 as LNHNV and CDR2 as YYDKDF (reference sequence). Here the CDR3 DNA reads TGTGCCACCAGCAGAGCCCCAGGGGGAAGGGAGCCCCAGCATTTT. Its translation: CATSRAPGGREPQHF.

V gene TRBV12-5 combines with J gene TRBJ1-3; D remains unclear. Germline CDR1 is LGHNT and CDR2 is FRNRAP. Deletions cut 2 bases from V and 4 bases from J, with 6 bases between. This CDR3 contains 13 residues. The DNA of the CDR3 is TGTGCTAGTGGTTTGCACCAGGGAAACACCATATATTTT. It yields the protein CASGLHQGNTIYF.

For this clone: The sample holds other DNA sequences that translate to the same CDR3. The V and J genes are TRBV9 and TRBJ1-1; TRBD1 aligns across 7 bases. The CDR3 runs 13 residues. V shed 3 bases, J shed 1 base, and the junction held 0 bases outside the gene matches. CDR1 is SGDLS, CDR2 YYNGEE, per germline. CDR3 nucleotides: TGTGCCAGCAGCGGACAGGGGAACACTGAAGCTTTCTTT. Its translation: CASSGQGNTEAFF.

The V and J genes are TRBV7-6 and TRBJ2-7; the match to TRBD1 covers 10 bases. The CDR3 runs 15 residues. Germline V gene lookup returns CDR1 SGHVS and CDR2 FNYEAQ. Unmatched junction bases numbered 8, after V lost 5 bases and J lost 4 bases. CDR3 coding DNA: TGTGCCAGCAGCGGGGGGGACAGGGGAGGGTACGAGCAGTACTTC. Amino acids: CASSGGDRGGYEQYF.

This clone appeared a single time. The gene calls are TRBV7-8 and TRBJ2-7; 7 bases are shared with TRBD1. Germline trimming cut 5 bases from V and 5 bases from J; bases unmatched to any gene: 9. CDR1 and CDR2 from the germline V gene are SGHVS and FQNEAQ. CDR3 size: 14 residues. Written as DNA, the CDR3 is TGTGCCAGCAGCCCAAGACAGGGCAGAAACGAGCAGTACTTC. It translates to CASSPRQGRNEQYF.

In the case of this clone: The junction departs from the called germline gene at one end, perhaps through a read error. CDR3 loop: CASSLGGDQETQYF. CDR3 nucleotides: TGTGCTAGCAGCTTAGGGGGGGACCAAGAGACCCAGTACTTC. This rearrangement joins TRBV7-7 to TRBJ2-5; possibly TRBD2 for D (7 bases). The CDR3 sequence is 14 residues long. Germline CDR1 reads SSHAT; CDR2 reads FNYEAQ (reference sequence).

DNA for the CDR3: TGTGCCAGCAGCCTTGACAGGGTCAATTCACCCCTCCACTTT. Amino acids: CASSLDRVNSPLHF. This chain uses TRBV11-2 with TRBJ1-6, with 7 bases aligning to TRBD1. V lost 5 bases, J lost 7 bases, and 5 bases stayed unmatched. The CDR3 length is 14 residues. Per germline, CDR1 SGHAT and CDR2 FQNNGV.

On this clone itself: Sequence at one end of the junction differs from germline and may be a read error. The J gene is TRBJ2-3, the V gene TRBV29-1; 9 bases map to TRBD1. The CDR3 totals 12 residues. Germline V gene lookup returns CDR1 SQVTM and CDR2 ANQGSEA. The CDR3 DNA sequence: TGCAGCGTTGGTTCGCCGGGACAGGGCTCAGGTTTT. Protein sequence: CSVGSPGQGSGF.

The chain is built from TRBV7-2 and TRBJ1-2; no firm D call. Trimming cost V 3 bases and J 0 bases, with 11 bases left between them. This CDR3 comprises 15 residues. The germline gives CDR1 SGHTA, CDR2 FQGNSA. CDR3: CASSLVHTANYGYTF. The CDR3 region has the DNA TGTGCCAGCAGCTTGGTACACACAGCTAACTATGGCTACACCTTC.

The chain links TRBV7-5 to TRBJ1-3; the D call in the table, TRBD1, was not verified against the DNA. TRBV7-5 is a pseudogene. CDR3 length equals 22 residues. Here the CDR3 DNA reads TGTGCCAGAAGCTCAAAGGACAGGGGACCAGGGCCCCCACCAAACTCTGGAAACACCATATATTTT. Its translation is CARSSKDRGPGPPPNSGNTIYF.

The rearrangement links TRBV29-1 to TRBJ1-4; 9 bases match TRBD1. The germline V gene has CDR1 SQVTM and CDR2 ANQGSEA. V trimming: 7 bases; J trimming: 6 bases; junction bases outside the gene matches: 6. The CDR3 contains 13 residues. The CDR3 here is CSAETGGDEKLFF. The CDR3 nucleotides read TGCAGCGCTGAGACAGGGGGAGATGAAAAACTGTTTTTT.

The J gene is TRBJ1-2, the V gene TRBV12-3 or TRBV12-4; 10 bases match TRBD1. The CDR3 length is 13 residues. With V trimmed by 6 bases and J by 6 bases, 4 bases remained unmatched. The CDR3 nucleotides read TGTGCCAGCAGGCGGGACAGGGGCAATGGCTACACCTTC. Its protein is CASRRDRGNGYTF.

This chain uses TRBV27 with TRBJ1-6; 9 bases are shared with TRBD1. This CDR3 region has 18 residues. V lost 2 bases and J lost 8; bases outside the gene matches: 13. Germline V gene data show CDR1 as MNHEY and CDR2 as SMNVEV (reference sequence). The CDR3 region has the DNA TGTGCCAGCAGTTTAATGGGACAGGGTACCTATAGGGATTCACCCCTCCACTTT. Translating gives CASSLMGQGTYRDSPLHF.

The chain employs TRBV18 and TRBJ1-1; 7 bases agree with TRBD1. Germline assignment: CDR1 KGHSH and CDR2 LQKENI. V lost 3 bases, J lost 1 base, and 5 bases stayed unmatched. This CDR3 is 15 amino acids long. This chain's CDR3 is CASSPTGMTNTEAFF. The CDR3 nucleotides are TGTGCCAGCTCACCGACAGGGATGACGAACACTGAAGCTTTCTTT. Full variable domain (remainder filled in from reference TRBV18 and TRBJ1-1): NAGVMQNPRHLVRRRGQEARLRCSPMKGHSHVYWYRQLPEEGLKFMVYLQKENIIDESGMPKERFSAEFPKEGPSILRIQQVVRGDSAAYFCASSPTGMTNTEAFFGQGTRLTVV.

V is TRBV5-4 and J is TRBJ2-3; a possible D gene is TRBD2 (6 bases). There are 15 residues in the CDR3. V lost 2 bases, J lost 5 bases, and 15 bases lay in between. Germline V CDR1 and CDR2: SGHNT, YYREEE (reference sequence). The CDR3 DNA reads TGTGCCAGCAGCTTACCGGGACTTTCCTTAGATACGCAGTATTTT. It encodes CASSLPGLSLDTQYF.

This chain joins TRBV30 and TRBJ1-5, with D possibly matching TRBD1 (6 bases). There are 13 residues in the CDR3. The germline V and J ends were trimmed by 7 bases and 1 base, with 11 bases remaining between them. Germline V gene lookup returns CDR1 GTSNPN and CDR2 SVGIG (reference sequence). The CDR3 is CAYRGLSNQPQHF. The DNA of the CDR3 is TGTGCCTATAGGGGGTTAAGCAATCAGCCCCAGCATTTT.

This rearrangement joins TRBV20-1 to TRBJ1-2; weak D call: TRBD1 (6 bases). V was shortened by 1 base and J by 7 bases, with 7 bases between the two germline ends. Germline V gives CDR1 DFQATT, CDR2 SNEGSKA (reference sequence). This CDR3 is built from 11 residues. As DNA, the CDR3 is TGCAGTGCTAGAGGGGGGCTTGGCTACACCTTC. Translation gives CSARGGLGYTF.

The chain recombines TRBV27 with TRBJ1-6; 7 nucleotides agree with TRBD1. This CDR3 has 15 residues. The V and J ends lost 6 bases and 7 bases, in that order; junction bases with no gene match: 9. Germline CDR1 MNHEY, CDR2 SMNVEV (reference sequence). The CDR3 nucleotides read TGTGCCAGCAGAATCGCCGGGACAGAAAATTCACCCCTCCACTTT. Its translation: CASRIAGTENSPLHF.